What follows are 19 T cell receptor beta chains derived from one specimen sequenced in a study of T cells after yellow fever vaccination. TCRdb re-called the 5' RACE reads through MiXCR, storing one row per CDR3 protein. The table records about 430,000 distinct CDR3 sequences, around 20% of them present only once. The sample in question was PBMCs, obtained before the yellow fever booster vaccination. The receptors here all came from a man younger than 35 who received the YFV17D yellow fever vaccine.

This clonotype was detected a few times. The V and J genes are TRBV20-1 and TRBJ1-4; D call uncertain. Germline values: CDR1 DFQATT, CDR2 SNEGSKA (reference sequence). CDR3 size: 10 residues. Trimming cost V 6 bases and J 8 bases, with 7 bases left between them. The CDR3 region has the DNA TGCAGTGCAACCCTAGAAAAACTGTTTTTT. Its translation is CSATLEKLFF.

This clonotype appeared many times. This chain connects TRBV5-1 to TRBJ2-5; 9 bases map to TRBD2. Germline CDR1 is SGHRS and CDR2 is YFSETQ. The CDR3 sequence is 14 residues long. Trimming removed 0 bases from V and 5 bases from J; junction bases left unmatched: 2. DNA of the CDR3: TGCGCCAGCAGCTTGGACAGCGGGGGGGAGACCCAGTACTTC. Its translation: CASSLDSGGETQYF. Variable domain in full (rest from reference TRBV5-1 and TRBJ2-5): KAGVTQTPRYLIKTRGQQVTLSCSPISGHRSVSWYQQTPGQGLQFLFEYFSETQRNKGNFPGRFSGRQFSNSRSEMNVSTLELGDSALYLCASSLDSGGETQYFGPGTRLLVL.

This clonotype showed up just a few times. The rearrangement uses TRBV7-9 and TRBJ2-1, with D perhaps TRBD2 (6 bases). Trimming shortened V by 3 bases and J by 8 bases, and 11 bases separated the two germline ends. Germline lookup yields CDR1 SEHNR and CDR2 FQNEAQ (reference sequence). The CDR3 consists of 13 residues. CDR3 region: CASSFGGEYEQFF. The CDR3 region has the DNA TGTGCCAGCAGCTTCGGAGGGGAGTATGAGCAGTTCTTC.

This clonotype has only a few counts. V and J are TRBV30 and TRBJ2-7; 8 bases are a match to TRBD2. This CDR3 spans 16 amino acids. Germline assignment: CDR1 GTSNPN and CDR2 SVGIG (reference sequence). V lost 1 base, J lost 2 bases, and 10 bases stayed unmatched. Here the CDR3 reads CAWSEGAGGKAYEQYF. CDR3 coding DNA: TGTGCCTGGAGTGAAGGGGCGGGGGGAAAAGCCTACGAGCAGTACTTC.

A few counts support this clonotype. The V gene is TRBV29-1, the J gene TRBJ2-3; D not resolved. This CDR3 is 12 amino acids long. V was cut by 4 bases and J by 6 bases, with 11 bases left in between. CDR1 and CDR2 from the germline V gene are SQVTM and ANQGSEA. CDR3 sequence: CSVAVRSDTQYF. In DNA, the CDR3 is TGCAGCGTTGCCGTCCGGTCGGATACGCAGTATTTT.

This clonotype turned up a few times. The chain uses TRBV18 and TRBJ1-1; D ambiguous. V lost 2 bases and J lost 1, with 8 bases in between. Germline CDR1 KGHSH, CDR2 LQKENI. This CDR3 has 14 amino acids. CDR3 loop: CASSPGEWNTEAFF. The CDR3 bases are TGTGCCAGCTCACCAGGGGAATGGAACACTGAAGCTTTCTTT.

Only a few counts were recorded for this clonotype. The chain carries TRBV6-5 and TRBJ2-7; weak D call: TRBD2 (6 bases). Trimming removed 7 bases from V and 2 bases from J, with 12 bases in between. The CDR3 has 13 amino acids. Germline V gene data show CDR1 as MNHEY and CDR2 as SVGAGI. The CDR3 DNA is TGTGCCAGCACCGCAGGGACTCCCTACGAGCAGTACTTC. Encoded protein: CASTAGTPYEQYF.

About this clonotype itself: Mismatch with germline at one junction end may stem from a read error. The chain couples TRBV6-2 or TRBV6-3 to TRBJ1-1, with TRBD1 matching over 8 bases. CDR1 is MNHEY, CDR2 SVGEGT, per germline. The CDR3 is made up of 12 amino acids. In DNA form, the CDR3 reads TGTGCCAGCAGCGACCCAGGGGGCCACTTGCCCTTT. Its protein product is CASSDPGGHLPF.

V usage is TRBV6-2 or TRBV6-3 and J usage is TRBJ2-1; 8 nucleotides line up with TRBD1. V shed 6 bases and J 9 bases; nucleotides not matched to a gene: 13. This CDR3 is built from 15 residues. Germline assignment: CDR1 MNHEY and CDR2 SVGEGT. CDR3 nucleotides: TGTGCCAGCAGGGCCGACAGGGGTAGGTTGTCTGAGCAGTTCTTC. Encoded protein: CASRADRGRLSEQFF.

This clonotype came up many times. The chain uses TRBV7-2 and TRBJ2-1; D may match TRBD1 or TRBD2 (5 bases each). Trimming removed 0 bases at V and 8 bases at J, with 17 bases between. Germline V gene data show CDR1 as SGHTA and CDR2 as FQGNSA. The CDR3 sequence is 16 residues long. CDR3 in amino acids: CASSLAGRLTRDEQFF. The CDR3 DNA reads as TGTGCCAGCAGCTTAGCGGGGCGGCTTACGCGGGATGAGCAGTTCTTC.

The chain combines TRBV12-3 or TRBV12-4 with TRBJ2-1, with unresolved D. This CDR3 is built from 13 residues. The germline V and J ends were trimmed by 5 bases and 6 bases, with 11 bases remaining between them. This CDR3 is CASSEDGLNEQFF. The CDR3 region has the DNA TGTGCCAGCAGTGAGGATGGCCTCAATGAGCAGTTCTTC.

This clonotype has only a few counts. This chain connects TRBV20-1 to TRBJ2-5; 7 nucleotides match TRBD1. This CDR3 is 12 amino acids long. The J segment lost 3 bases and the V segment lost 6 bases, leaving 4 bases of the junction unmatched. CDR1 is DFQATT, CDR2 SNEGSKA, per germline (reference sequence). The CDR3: CSARQGKETQYF. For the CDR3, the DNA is TGCAGTGCGCGACAGGGTAAAGAGACCCAGTACTTC.

The CDR3 reads CSARRGGGNNEQFF. Here the CDR3 DNA reads TGCAGTGCTCGGAGGGGGGGTGGGAACAATGAGCAGTTCTTC. The rearrangement uses TRBV20-1 and TRBJ2-1, with D possibly matching TRBD2 (7 bases). The CDR3 has 14 residues. The germline V and J ends were trimmed by 5 bases and 5 bases, with 16 bases remaining between them. Germline lookup yields CDR1 DFQATT and CDR2 SNEGSKA (reference sequence).

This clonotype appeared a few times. The CDR3 coding sequence is TGTGCCAGCAGTCCCCCTGCCGGGGGACCAAACATTCAGTACTTC. Protein sequence: CASSPPAGGPNIQYF. The gene calls are TRBV28 and TRBJ2-4; TRBD2 is a possible D gene (6 bases). V lost 5 bases and J 6 bases, leaving 17 bases between the germline ends. Germline CDR1 MDHEN, CDR2 SYDVKM. This CDR3 is built from 15 residues.

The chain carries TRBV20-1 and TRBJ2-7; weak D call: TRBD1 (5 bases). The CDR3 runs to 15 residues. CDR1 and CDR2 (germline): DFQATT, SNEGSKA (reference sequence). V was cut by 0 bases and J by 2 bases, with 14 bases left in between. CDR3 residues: CSARDRGSSPYEQYF. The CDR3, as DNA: TGCAGTGCTAGAGATAGGGGCTCCTCCCCCTACGAGCAGTACTTC.

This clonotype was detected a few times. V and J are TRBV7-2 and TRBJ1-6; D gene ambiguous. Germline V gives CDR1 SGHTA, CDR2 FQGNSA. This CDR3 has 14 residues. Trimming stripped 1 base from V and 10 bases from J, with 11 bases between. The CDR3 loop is CASSLVRLSSPLHF. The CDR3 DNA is TGTGCCAGCAGCTTAGTGCGGCTGTCATCACCCCTCCACTTT.

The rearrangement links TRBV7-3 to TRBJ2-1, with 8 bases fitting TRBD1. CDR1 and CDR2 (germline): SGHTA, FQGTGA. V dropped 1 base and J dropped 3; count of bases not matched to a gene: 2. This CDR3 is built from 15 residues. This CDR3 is CASSLNGQGYNEQFF. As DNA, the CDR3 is TGTGCCAGCAGCTTAAACGGACAGGGCTACAATGAGCAGTTCTTC. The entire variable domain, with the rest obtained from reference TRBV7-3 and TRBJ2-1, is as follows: GAGVSQTPSNKVTEKGKYVELRCDPISGHTALYWYRQSLGQGPEFLIYFQGTGAADDSGLPNDRFFAVRPEGSVSTLKIQRTERGDSAVYLCASSLNGQGYNEQFFGPGTRLTVL.

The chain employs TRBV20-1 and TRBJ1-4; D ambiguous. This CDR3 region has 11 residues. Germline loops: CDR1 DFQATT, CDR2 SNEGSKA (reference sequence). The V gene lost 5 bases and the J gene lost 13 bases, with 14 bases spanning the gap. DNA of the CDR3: TGCAGTGCTCCCTCCGCGGGGAGACTGTTTTTT. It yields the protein CSAPSAGRLFF.

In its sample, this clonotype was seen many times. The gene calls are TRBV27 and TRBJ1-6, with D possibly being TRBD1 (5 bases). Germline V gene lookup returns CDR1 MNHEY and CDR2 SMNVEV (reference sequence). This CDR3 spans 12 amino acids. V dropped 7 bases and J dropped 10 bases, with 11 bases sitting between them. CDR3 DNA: TGTGCCAGCAAAGGGGTAGGGTCACCCCTCCACTTT. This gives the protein CASKGVGSPLHF.